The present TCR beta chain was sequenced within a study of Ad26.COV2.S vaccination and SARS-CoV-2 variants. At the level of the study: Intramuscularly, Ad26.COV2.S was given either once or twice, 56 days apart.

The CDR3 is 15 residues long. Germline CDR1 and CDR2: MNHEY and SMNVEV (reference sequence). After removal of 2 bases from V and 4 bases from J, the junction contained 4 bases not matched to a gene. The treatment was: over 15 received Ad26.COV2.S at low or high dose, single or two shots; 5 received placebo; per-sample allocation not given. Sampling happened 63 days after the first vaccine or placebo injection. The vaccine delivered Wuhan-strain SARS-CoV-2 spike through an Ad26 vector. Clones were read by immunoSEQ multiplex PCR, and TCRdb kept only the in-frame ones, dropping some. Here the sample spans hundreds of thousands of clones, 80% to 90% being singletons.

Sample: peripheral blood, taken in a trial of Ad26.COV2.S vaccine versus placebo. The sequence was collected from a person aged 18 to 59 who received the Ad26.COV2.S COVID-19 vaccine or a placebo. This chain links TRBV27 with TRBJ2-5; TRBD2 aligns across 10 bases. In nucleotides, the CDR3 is TGTGCCAGCAGTTTAATGGGACTAGCGACAGAGACCCAGTACTTC. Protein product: CASSLMGLATETQYF.